This is a list of T cell receptor beta chains from one sample in a study of blood T cell repertoires in COVID-19. The method was immunoSEQ multiplex PCR; TCRdb's version includes in-frame clones alone and lacks a portion of them. Found here are 350,000 or so clones, approximately 83% of them singletons; the top ten hold approximately 4.4%. Source material: PBMCs or T cells enriched from blood (not recorded which). These receptor sequences come from a middle-aged woman with acute COVID-19. CDR3s include the opening cysteine and the closing phenylalanine or tryptophan. The D gene is left open where the match is weak. The size field is filled for only some rows; it gives once, few, many or a size class.

>TRBJ1-5|TRBV5-1|once|NA
TGCGCCAGCAGCATCAGGGTCGGTCAGCCCCAGCATTTT
CASSIRVGQPQHF
>TRBJ2-5|TRBV6-2/TRBV6-3|once|TRBD2
TGTGCCAGCAGTTACGCTAAAGCGGGGGGAGAGACCCAGTACTTC
CASSYAKAGGETQYF
>TRBJ2-6|TRBV28|NA|NA
TGTGCCAGCGTTCAGGCGCTGACGTGGGGGGCCAACGTCCTGACTTTC
CASVQALTWGANVLTF
>TRBJ1-4|TRBV12-3/TRBV12-4|NA|NA
TGTGCCAGCAGTTTAGGCAGAGAAAAACTGTTTTTT
CASSLGREKLFF
>TRBJ1-2|TRBV5-4|NA|NA
TGTGCCAGCAGCTTGCCCCGGGACACCACAAGCTATGGCTACACCTTC
CASSLPRDTTSYGYTF
>TRBJ1-1|TRBV6-6|many|NA
TGTGCCAGCAGTGCCGTGACCGGGAGGATCACTGAAGCTTTCTTT
CASSAVTGRITEAFF
>TRBJ1-1|TRBV6-5|few|NA
TGTGCCAGCAGTTACCCAGGGAACACTGAAGCTTTCTTT
CASSYPGNTEAFF
>TRBJ1-2|TRBV4-2|few|NA
TGTGCCAGCAGCCAAGAGGCCAGCTATGGCTACACCTTC
CASSQEASYGYTF
>TRBJ1-5|TRBV28|once|NA
TGTGCCAGCCAAACAGGGCCGAATCAGCCCCAGCATTTT
CASQTGPNQPQHF
>TRBJ2-1|TRBV4-3|NA|TRBD2
TGCGCCAGCAGCCAACTAGCGGCCTACAATGAGCAGTTCTTC
CASSQLAAYNEQFF
>TRBJ2-1|TRBV5-4|NA|NA
TGTGCCAGCAGCTCCGGGGGTCCCTCCTACAATGAGCAGTTCTTC
CASSSGGPSYNEQFF
>TRBJ1-2|TRBV2|NA|TRBD1
TGTGCCAGCAGTGAGCGGGACAGGGTTATGAGTGGCTACACCTTC
CASSERDRVMSGYTF
>TRBJ1-2|TRBV6-5|NA|NA
TGTGCCAGCAGTCAAACGGGGGGGCATGGCTACACCTTC
CASSQTGGHGYTF
>TRBJ2-7|TRBV2|NA|NA
TGTGCCAGCAGTCTCGAGGGCTACGAGCAGTACTTC
CASSLEGYEQYF
>TRBJ1-1|TRBV7-2|NA|NA
TGTGCCAGCAGCTTCCTCAGGGACACTGAAGCTTTCTTT
CASSFLRDTEAFF
>TRBJ2-4|TRBV4-3|NA|TRBD2
TGCGCCAGCAGCCAAGAACGGGGGGTGGGTCTAAATCACATTCAGTACTTC
CASSQERGVGLNHIQYF
>TRBJ2-2|TRBV7-2|few|NA
TGTGCCAGCAGCTTAGATGGTAGCAGGGCGATGACCGGGGAGCTGTTTTTT
CASSLDGSRAMTGELFF